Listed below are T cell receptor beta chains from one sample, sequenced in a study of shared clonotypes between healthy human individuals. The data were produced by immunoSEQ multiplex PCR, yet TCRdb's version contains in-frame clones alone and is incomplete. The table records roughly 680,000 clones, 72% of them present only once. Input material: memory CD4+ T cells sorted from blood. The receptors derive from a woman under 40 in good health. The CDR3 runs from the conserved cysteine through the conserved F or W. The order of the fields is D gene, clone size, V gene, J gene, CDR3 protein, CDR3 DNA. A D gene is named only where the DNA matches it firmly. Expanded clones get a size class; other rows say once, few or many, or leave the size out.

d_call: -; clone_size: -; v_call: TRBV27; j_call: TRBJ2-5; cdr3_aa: CASSPNRGQETQYF; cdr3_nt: TGTGCCAGCAGTCCTAACCGGGGCCAAGAGACCCAGTACTTC
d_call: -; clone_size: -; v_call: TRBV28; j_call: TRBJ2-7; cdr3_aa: CASRSQGSSYEQYF; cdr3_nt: TGTGCCAGCCGATCCCAAGGTAGCTCCTACGAGCAGTACTTC
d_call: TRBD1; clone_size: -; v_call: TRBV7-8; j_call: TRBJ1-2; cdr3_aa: CASSLVSGTALSGGGYTF; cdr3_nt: TGTGCCAGCAGCTTAGTTTCCGGGACAGCGCTTAGTGGGGGTGGCTACACCTTC
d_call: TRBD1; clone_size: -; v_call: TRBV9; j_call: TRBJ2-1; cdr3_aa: CASSVQTGRNEQFF; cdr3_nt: TGTGCCAGCAGCGTTCAGACAGGGCGTAATGAGCAGTTCTTC
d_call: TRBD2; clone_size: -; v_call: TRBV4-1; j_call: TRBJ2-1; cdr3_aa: CASSQEPSGTEFF; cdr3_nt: TGCGCCAGCAGCCAAGAGCCAAGCGGGACTGAGTTCTTC
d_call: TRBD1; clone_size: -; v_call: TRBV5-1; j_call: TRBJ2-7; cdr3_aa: CASSWDRDYEQYF; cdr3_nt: TGCGCCAGCAGCTGGGACAGGGACTACGAGCAGTACTTC
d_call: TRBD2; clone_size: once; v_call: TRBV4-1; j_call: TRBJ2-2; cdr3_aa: CASSQEYPAGGPAGELFF; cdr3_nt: TGCGCCAGCAGCCAAGAGTATCCAGCGGGAGGGCCCGCCGGGGAGCTGTTTTTT
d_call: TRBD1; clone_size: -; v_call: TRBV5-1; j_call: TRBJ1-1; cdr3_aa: CASTFGQGANTEAFF; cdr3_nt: TGCGCCAGCACCTTCGGTCAGGGGGCGAACACTGAAGCTTTCTTT
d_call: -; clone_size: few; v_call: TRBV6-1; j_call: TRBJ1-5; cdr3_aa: CASTRDREQPQHF; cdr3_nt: TGTGCCAGCACCCGGGACCGGGAGCAGCCCCAGCATTTT
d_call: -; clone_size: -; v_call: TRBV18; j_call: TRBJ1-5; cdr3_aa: CASSGDISNQPQHF; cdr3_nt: TGTGCCAGCTCAGGGGACATTAGCAATCAGCCCCAGCATTTT
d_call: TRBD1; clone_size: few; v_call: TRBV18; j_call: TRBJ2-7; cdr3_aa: CASSYGTGQVYF; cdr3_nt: TGTGCCAGCTCCTACGGGACAGGGCAGGTCTACTTC
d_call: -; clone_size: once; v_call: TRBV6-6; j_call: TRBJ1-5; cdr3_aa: CASSPGVQPQHF; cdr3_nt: TGTGCCAGCAGTCCCGGCGTTCAGCCCCAGCATTTT
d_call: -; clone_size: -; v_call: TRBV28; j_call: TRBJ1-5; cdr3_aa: CASSSQGPSNQPQHF; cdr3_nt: TGTGCCAGCAGTTCACAGGGACCCAGCAATCAGCCCCAGCATTTT
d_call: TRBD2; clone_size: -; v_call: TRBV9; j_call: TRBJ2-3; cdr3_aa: CASSVVSGASTDTQYF; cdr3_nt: TGTGCCAGCAGCGTAGTTAGCGGGGCAAGCACAGATACGCAGTATTTT
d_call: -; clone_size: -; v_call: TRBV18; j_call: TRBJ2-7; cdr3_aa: CASSPREGGYEQYF; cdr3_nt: TGTGCCAGCTCACCAAGGGAAGGGGGCTACGAGCAGTACTTC
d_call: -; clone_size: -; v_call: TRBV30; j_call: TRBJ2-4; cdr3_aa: CAWSTGGLAKNIQYF; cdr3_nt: TGTGCCTGGAGTACGGGGGGCCTAGCCAAAAACATTCAGTACTTC
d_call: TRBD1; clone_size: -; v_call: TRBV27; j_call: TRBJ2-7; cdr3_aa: CASSSSGGKQYF; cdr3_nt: TGTGCCAGCAGTTCTTCAGGGGGCAAGCAGTACTTC
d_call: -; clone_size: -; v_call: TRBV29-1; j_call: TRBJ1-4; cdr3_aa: CSVDDGQGLNEKLFF; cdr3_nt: TGCAGCGTTGACGACGGGCAGGGCCTTAATGAAAAACTGTTTTTT
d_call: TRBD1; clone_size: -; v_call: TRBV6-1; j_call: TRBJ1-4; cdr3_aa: CASRLRGEEKLFF; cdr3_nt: TGTGCCAGCAGGCTCAGGGGGGAAGAAAAACTGTTTTTT
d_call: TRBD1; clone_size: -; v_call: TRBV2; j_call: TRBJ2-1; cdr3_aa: CASSEGTGDPSSYNEQFF; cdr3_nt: TGTGCCAGCAGTGAAGGGACAGGGGATCCGAGCTCCTACAATGAGCAGTTCTTC
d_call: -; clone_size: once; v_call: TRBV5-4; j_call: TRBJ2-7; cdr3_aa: CASSLVPGYEQYF; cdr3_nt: TGTGCCAGCAGCTTGGTCCCAGGCTACGAGCAGTACTTC
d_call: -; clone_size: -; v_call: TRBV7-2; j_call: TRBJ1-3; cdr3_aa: CASSQVTGGNTIYF; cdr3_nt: TGTGCCAGCAGCCAGGTGACAGGTGGAAACACCATATATTTT
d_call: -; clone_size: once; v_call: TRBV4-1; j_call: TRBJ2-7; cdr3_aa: CASSQRVSGRGVYEQYF; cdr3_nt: TGCGCCAGCAGCCAAAGGGTCTCGGGCAGGGGTGTGTACGAGCAGTACTTC
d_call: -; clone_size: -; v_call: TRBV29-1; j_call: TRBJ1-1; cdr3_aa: CSVVSLGGFTEAFF; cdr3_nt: TGCAGCGTTGTCTCGTTAGGGGGTTTCACTGAAGCTTTCTTT
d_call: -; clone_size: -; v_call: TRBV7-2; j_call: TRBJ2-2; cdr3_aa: CASSSYKDGELFF; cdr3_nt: TGTGCCAGCAGCTCATACAAGGACGGGGAGCTGTTTTTT
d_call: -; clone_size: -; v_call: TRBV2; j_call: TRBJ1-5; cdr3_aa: CASSGGAHGGPQHF; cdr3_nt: TGTGCCAGCAGTGGAGGGGCCCATGGGGGGCCCCAGCATTTT
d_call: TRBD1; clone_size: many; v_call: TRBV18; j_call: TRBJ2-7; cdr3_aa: CASSPGTAREQYF; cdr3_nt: TGTGCCAGCTCGCCCGGGACAGCGAGGGAGCAGTACTTC
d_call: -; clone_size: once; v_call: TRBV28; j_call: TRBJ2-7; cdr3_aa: CASNPDNSYEQYF; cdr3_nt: TGTGCCAGCAATCCTGATAACTCCTACGAGCAGTACTTC
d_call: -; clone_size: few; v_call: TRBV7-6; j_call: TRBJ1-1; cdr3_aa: CASSTQGGTEAFF; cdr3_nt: TGTGCCAGCAGCACCCAGGGCGGGACTGAAGCTTTCTTT
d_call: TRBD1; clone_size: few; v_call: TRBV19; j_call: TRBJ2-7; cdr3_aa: CASSIGQGAYEQYF; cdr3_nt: TGTGCCAGTAGTATTGGGCAGGGGGCCTACGAGCAGTACTTC
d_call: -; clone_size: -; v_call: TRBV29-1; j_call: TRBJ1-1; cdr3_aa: CSVEGNEGAEAFF; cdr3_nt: TGCAGCGTTGAAGGTAATGAGGGCGCTGAAGCTTTCTTT
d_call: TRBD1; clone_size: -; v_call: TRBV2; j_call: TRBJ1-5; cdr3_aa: CASSDLPGQGFNQPQHF; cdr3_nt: TGTGCCAGCAGTGATCTACCCGGACAGGGGTTCAATCAGCCCCAGCATTTT
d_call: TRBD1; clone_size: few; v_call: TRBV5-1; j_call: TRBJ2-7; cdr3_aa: CASSFPDRYEQYF; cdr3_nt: TGCGCCAGCAGCTTCCCGGACAGGTACGAGCAGTACTTC
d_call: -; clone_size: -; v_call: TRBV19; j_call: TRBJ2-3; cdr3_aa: CASSLFGSEYTQYF; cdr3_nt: TGTGCCAGTAGTCTCTTCGGGAGCGAGTATACGCAGTATTTT
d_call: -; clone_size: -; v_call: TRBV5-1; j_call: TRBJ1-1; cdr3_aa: CASSFLADLNTEAFF; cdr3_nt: TGCGCCAGCAGCTTTCTCGCAGACTTGAACACTGAAGCTTTCTTT
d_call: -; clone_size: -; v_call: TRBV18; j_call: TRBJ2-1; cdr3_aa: CASSPVRGGVLPDEQFF; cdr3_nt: TGTGCCAGCTCACCGGTGAGGGGAGGAGTTCTTCCGGACGAGCAGTTCTTC
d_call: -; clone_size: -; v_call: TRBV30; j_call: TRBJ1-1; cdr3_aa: CASNKEGSNTEAFF; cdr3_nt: TGTGCATCAAACAAGGAGGGTTCGAACACTGAAGCTTTCTTT
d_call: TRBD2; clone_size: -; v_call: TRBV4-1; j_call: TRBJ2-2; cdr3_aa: CASSLGRVRGRTGELFF; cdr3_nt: TGCGCCAGCAGCCTCGGGAGGGTTAGGGGTCGCACCGGGGAGCTGTTTTTT
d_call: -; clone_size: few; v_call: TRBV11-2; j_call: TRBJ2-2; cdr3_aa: CASSTRRGTGELFF; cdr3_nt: TGTGCCAGCAGCACCCGGAGGGGTACCGGGGAGCTGTTTTTT
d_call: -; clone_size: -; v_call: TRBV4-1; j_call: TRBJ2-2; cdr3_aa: CASSQIGGTGELFF; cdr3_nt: TGCGCCAGCAGCCAGATCGGGGGCACCGGGGAGCTGTTTTTT
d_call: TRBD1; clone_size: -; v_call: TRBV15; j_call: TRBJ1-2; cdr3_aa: CATSRDRQGGNGYTF; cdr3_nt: TGTGCCACCAGCAGAGATAGACAGGGGGGGAATGGCTACACCTTC
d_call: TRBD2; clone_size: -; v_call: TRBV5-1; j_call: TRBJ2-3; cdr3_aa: CASSFGGLAGGGGTDTQYF; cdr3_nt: TGCGCCAGCAGCTTTGGGGGACTAGCGGGAGGCGGCGGCACAGATACGCAGTATTTT
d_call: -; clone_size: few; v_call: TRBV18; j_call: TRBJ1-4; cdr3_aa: CASSPVRDEKLFF; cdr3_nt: TGTGCCAGCTCACCGGTAAGGGATGAAAAACTGTTTTTT
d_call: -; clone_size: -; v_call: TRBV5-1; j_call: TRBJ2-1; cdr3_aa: CASSLAGEPTYNEQFF; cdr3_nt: TGCGCCAGCAGCTTGGCGGGGGAGCCCACCTACAATGAGCAGTTCTTC
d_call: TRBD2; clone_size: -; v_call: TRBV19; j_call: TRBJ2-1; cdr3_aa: CASSTPGGVNEQFF; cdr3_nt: TGTGCCAGTAGTACCCCGGGGGGGGTCAATGAGCAGTTCTTC
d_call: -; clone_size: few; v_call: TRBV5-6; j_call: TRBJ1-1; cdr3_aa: CASSLARALSMNTEAFF; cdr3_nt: TGTGCCAGCAGCTTGGCCAGGGCGTTATCTATGAACACTGAAGCTTTCTTT
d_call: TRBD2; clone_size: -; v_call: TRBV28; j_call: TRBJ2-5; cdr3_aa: CASRLGGEETQYF; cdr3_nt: TGTGCCAGCAGACTTGGGGGGGAAGAGACCCAGTACTTC
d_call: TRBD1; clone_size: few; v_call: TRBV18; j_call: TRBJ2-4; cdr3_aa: CASSRTGDHQYF; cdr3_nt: TGTGCCAGCTCGCGAACAGGGGATCATCAGTACTTC
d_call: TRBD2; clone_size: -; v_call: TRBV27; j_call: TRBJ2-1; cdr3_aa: CASSDMKSGSSYNEQFF; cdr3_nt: TGTGCCAGCAGTGACATGAAAAGCGGGAGCTCCTACAATGAGCAGTTCTTC
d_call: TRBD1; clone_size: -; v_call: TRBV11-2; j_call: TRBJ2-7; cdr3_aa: CASSLSRTGGYEQYF; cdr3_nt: TGTGCCAGCAGCTTATCGCGGACAGGGGGATACGAGCAGTACTTC
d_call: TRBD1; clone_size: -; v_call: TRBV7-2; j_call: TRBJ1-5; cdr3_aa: CASSWETGRNQPQHF; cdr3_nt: TGTGCCAGCAGCTGGGAGACAGGGCGAAATCAGCCCCAGCATTTT
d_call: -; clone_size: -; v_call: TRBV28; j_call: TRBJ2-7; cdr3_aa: CASSRDLPPYEQYF; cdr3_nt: TGTGCCAGCAGCCGGGACTTGCCCCCCTACGAGCAGTACTTC
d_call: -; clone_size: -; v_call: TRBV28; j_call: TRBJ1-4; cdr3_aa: CASAGGRVGEKLFF; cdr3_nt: TGTGCCAGCGCCGGGGGCAGGGTTGGTGAAAAACTGTTTTTT
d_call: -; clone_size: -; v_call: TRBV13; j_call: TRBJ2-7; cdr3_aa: CASSLGGTFGSYEQYF; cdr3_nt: TGTGCCAGCAGCTTAGGAGGGACATTTGGCTCCTACGAGCAGTACTTC
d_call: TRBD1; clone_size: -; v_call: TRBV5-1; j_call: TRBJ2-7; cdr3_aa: CASSVGQGGYYEQYF; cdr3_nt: TGCGCCAGCAGCGTGGGACAGGGCGGATACTACGAGCAGTACTTC